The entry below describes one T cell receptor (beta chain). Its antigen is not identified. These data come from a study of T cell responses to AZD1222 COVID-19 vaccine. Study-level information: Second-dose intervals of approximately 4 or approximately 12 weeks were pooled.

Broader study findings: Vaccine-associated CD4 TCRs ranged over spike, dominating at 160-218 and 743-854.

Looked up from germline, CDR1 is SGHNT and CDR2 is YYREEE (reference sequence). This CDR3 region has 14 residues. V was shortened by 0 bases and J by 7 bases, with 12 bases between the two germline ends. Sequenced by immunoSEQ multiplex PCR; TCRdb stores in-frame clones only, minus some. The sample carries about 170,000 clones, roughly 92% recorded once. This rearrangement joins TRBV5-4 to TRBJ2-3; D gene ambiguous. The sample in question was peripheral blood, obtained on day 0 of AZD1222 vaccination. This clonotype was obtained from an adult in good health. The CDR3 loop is CASSLGAAYHTQYF. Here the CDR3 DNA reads TGTGCCAGCAGCTTGGGGGCAGCCTACCATACGCAGTATTTT. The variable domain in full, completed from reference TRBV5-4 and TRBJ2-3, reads ETGVTQSPTHLIKTRGQQVTLRCSSQSGHNTVSWYQQALGQGPQFIFQYYREEENGRGNFPPRFSGLQFPNYSSELNVNALELDDSALYLCASSLGAAYHTQYFGPGTRLTVL.